These 32 T cell receptor beta chains originate from one sample sequenced in a study of cytomegalovirus exposure and HLA in healthy donors. The PCR used 60 Vbeta and 13 Jbeta primers. TCRdb's table, derived via immunoSEQ multiplex PCR, lists solely in-frame clones and lacks some. Among under 200,000 clones, around nine tenths were seen once, and the ten largest hold approximately 2%. Sequences were obtained from PBMCs. Receptor source: a woman younger than 35 in good health and CMV-seronegative.

The V gene is TRBV19, the J gene TRBJ2-1; perhaps TRBD2 as D (6 bases). The CDR3 is made up of 18 amino acids. Trimming took off 5 bases at V and 6 bases at J, with 26 bases between the two ends. Germline assignment: CDR1 LNHDA and CDR2 SQIVND (reference sequence). The CDR3 DNA reads TGTGCCAGTAGTGCCCGATCCGGGACCACCCTGGGGGGCAATGAGCAGTTCTTC. Its translation: CASSARSGTTLGGNEQFF.

The chain carries TRBV19 and TRBJ2-5; 8 bases fit TRBD1. Per germline, CDR1 LNHDA and CDR2 SQIVND (reference sequence). This CDR3 has 15 residues. The V segment lost 3 bases and the J segment 11 bases; nucleotides outside the gene matches: 14. The CDR3 loop reads CASSMLVGQGFGQYF. CDR3 bases: TGTGCCAGTAGTATGTTGGTCGGACAGGGATTCGGGCAGTACTTC.

V and J are TRBV5-8 and TRBJ2-3, with 8 bases identical to TRBD2. The V segment lost 4 bases and the J segment 2 bases; nucleotides outside the gene matches: 6. The CDR3 loop spans 15 amino acids. The germline V gene encodes CDR1 SGHTS and CDR2 YDEGEE. CDR3 protein: CASSLGRVVTDTQYF. The CDR3 bases are TGTGCCAGCAGCCTCGGGAGGGTAGTCACAGATACGCAGTATTTT.

The rearrangement links TRBV10-2 to TRBJ1-1, with D perhaps TRBD1 (5 bases). V lost 2 bases, J lost 3 bases, and 7 bases lay in between. The CDR3 has 13 amino acids. CDR1 WSHSY and CDR2 SAAADI come from the germline V gene. The CDR3 loop is CASSEIRDTEAFF. CDR3 in DNA: TGCGCCAGCAGTGAGATCAGGGACACTGAAGCTTTCTTT.

This chain uses TRBV30 with TRBJ1-5; D remains unclear. With 0 bases removed from V and 7 bases from J, the gap between germline ends came to 10 bases. CDR3 length: 13 residues. The germline V gene has CDR1 GTSNPN and CDR2 SVGIG (reference sequence). The CDR3 DNA sequence: TGTGCCTGGAGTGTAGAGGGTTTACAGCCCCAGCATTTT. Amino acid sequence: CAWSVEGLQPQHF.

This clone was found a few times. The rearrangement joins TRBV2 to TRBJ1-1; D call uncertain. From germline, CDR1 is SNHLY and CDR2 FYNNEI. The CDR3 is made up of 13 amino acids. V lost 0 bases to trimming and J lost 5 bases, with 7 bases between them. As DNA, the CDR3 is TGTGCCAGCAGTGAAGCCGCGGTTACTGAAGCTTTCTTT. Amino acid sequence: CASSEAAVTEAFF.

As to this clone: A junction boundary mismatches the germline segment, possibly from a read error. The chain couples TRBV7-7 to TRBJ2-5, with 13 bases that match TRBD2. CDR3 length equals 15 residues. CDR1 is SSHAT, CDR2 FNYEAQ, per germline (reference sequence). DNA of the CDR3: TGTGCTAGCAGCACACTAGCGGGAGGGCGGGAGACCCAGTACTTC. Translated: CASSTLAGGRETQYF.

The rearrangement joins TRBV30 to TRBJ1-2; a weak D match, TRBD1 (5 bases). This CDR3 region has 13 residues. Trimming left V 3 bases short and J 3 bases short, with 11 bases between. Looked up from germline, CDR1 is GTSNPN and CDR2 is SVGIG (reference sequence). CDR3 in amino acids: CAWRHPGDYGYTF. The CDR3 DNA is TGTGCCTGGAGACATCCGGGGGACTATGGCTACACCTTC.

J is TRBJ2-3 and V is TRBV7-3, with D unresolved. Trimming removed 3 bases from V and 7 bases from J, with 11 bases in between. The CDR3 has 13 residues. The V gene's germline CDR1 is SGHTA and CDR2 FQGTGA. This CDR3 reads CASSFEIENTQYF. Written as DNA, the CDR3 is TGTGCCAGCAGCTTTGAGATTGAAAATACGCAGTATTTT. Filled out from reference TRBV7-3 and TRBJ2-3, the complete variable domain reads GAGVSQTPSNKVTEKGKYVELRCDPISGHTALYWYRQSLGQGPEFLIYFQGTGAADDSGLPNDRFFAVRPEGSVSTLKIQRTERGDSAVYLCASSFEIENTQYFGPGTRLTVL.

This chain uses TRBV2 with TRBJ2-3, with a possible D match to TRBD2 (7 bases). The CDR3 runs to 15 residues. Germline V gene sequence: CDR1 SNHLY, CDR2 FYNNEI. Trimming cost V 6 bases and J 2 bases, with 15 bases left between them. The CDR3 sequence is CASRPRGAYTDTQYF. The CDR3 nucleotides are TGTGCCAGCAGGCCCCGGGGGGCCTACACAGATACGCAGTATTTT.

This chain uses TRBV28 with TRBJ1-3; D might be TRBD1 (6 bases). Germline V gene sequence: CDR1 MDHEN, CDR2 SYDVKM. There are 17 residues in the CDR3. Between the trimmed V and J ends, which lost 4 bases and 3 bases, there was a span of 19 bases. CDR3 DNA: TGTGCCAGCAGTTACATATCGACAGGTCTTAGTGGAAACACCATATATTTT. It is translated as CASSYISTGLSGNTIYF.

The chain is built from TRBV6-1 and TRBJ2-7, with 7 bases that match TRBD1. Germline V gene lookup returns CDR1 MNHNS and CDR2 SASEGT. The trim removed 2 bases at V and 0 bases at J, leaving 4 bases unmatched. The CDR3 has 15 amino acids. The CDR3 DNA reads TGTGCCAGCAGTGAAAGGGCAGGGGGCTCCTACGAGCAGTACTTC. Translating it yields CASSERAGGSYEQYF.

The chain combines TRBV18 with TRBJ2-3; TRBD2 is a possible D gene (6 bases). Germline V CDR1 and CDR2: KGHSH, LQKENI. The CDR3 has 15 residues. Trimming cost V 5 bases and J 5 bases, with 17 bases left between them. The CDR3 DNA sequence: TGTGCCAGCTCATGGACCGGGGAGGTAGTAGATACGCAGTATTTT. Amino acid sequence: CASSWTGEVVDTQYF.

The rearrangement joins TRBV6-1 to TRBJ2-7, with 11 bases lining up with TRBD2. Germline V gene lookup returns CDR1 MNHNS and CDR2 SASEGT. The CDR3 consists of 15 residues. The V segment lost 6 bases and the J segment 3 bases; nucleotides outside the gene matches: 7. CDR3 region: CASRAGLAVDYEQYF. The DNA for the CDR3 is TGTGCCAGCAGGGCGGGACTAGCGGTGGACTACGAGCAGTACTTC.

The CDR3 here is CASSLLGGELFF. The CDR3, as DNA: TGTGCCAGCAGCTTACTCGGCGGGGAGCTGTTTTTT. This chain connects TRBV7-9 to TRBJ2-2, with D uncertain. Trimming took off 2 bases at V and 7 bases at J, with 5 bases between the two ends. CDR1 is SEHNR, CDR2 FQNEAQ, per germline (reference sequence). CDR3 length equals 12 residues.

In this sample, this clone turned up a few times. This chain joins TRBV11-2 and TRBJ1-3; D not certain. The CDR3 runs 15 residues. Trimming stripped 2 bases from V and 0 bases from J, with 8 bases between. Germline V gives CDR1 SGHAT, CDR2 FQNNGV. This CDR3 is CASSLLSFSGNTIYF. The CDR3, as DNA: TGTGCCAGCAGCTTACTCTCCTTCTCTGGAAACACCATATATTTT.

This clone appeared once. V and J are TRBV6-5 and TRBJ1-2; D not certain. The CDR3 extends over 13 amino acids. Trimming took off 4 bases at V and 1 base at J, with 7 bases between the two ends. CDR1 MNHEY and CDR2 SVGAGI come from the germline V gene. The CDR3 nucleotides read TGTGCCAGCAGTTTGGGCAATAACTATGGCTACACCTTC. This sequence encodes CASSLGNNYGYTF.

A note on this clone: At one end, the junction sequence differs from germline, possibly due to a read error. The V and J genes are TRBV6-1 and TRBJ2-4; 7 nucleotides line up with TRBD2. Per the germline V gene, CDR1 is MNHNS and CDR2 is SASEGT. The CDR3 runs to 11 residues. CDR3 nucleotide sequence: TGTGCCAGCAGTGAAGAAGCGGGATGGCGCTTC. Translating gives CASSEEAGWRF.

This chain joins TRBV11-2 and TRBJ2-7; 7 positions agree with TRBD1. After removal of 5 bases from V and 2 bases from J, the junction contained 12 bases not matched to a gene. CDR1 SGHAT and CDR2 FQNNGV come from the germline V gene. This CDR3 has 16 residues. The DNA for the CDR3 is TGTGCCAGCAGCCCAATTAACAGGGGTGGGACCTACGAGCAGTACTTC. This translates into CASSPINRGGTYEQYF.

As DNA, the CDR3 is TGTGCCAGCAGTTTCGTGGGGCTTTGGCAGCCCCAGCATTTT. Translating it yields CASSFVGLWQPQHF. V usage is TRBV28 and J usage is TRBJ1-5, with D perhaps TRBD1 (5 bases). This CDR3 is built from 14 residues. Trimming removed 3 bases from V and 7 bases from J, with 13 bases in between. Germline CDR1 reads MDHEN; CDR2 reads SYDVKM.

This chain joins TRBV6-7 and TRBJ2-2; possible D gene TRBD1, 5 bases. TRBV6-7 counts as an open reading frame of uncertain function. V dropped 2 bases and J dropped 2 bases, with 18 bases sitting between them. The length of the CDR3 is 18 residues. CDR3 nucleotide sequence: TGTGCCAGCAGTTACACCAAACAGGAAAGTCTTAACACCGGGGAGCTGTTTTTT. Protein sequence: CASSYTKQESLNTGELFF.

J is TRBJ2-1 and V is TRBV6-5, with TRBD1 matching over 8 bases. CDR3 length: 13 amino acids. V gave up 9 bases and J gave up 3 bases; unmatched junction bases: 4. Germline CDR1 MNHEY, CDR2 SVGAGI. CDR3 amino acids: CASKDRGYNEQFF. CDR3 in DNA: TGTGCCAGTAAAGACAGGGGCTACAATGAGCAGTTCTTC.

The gene calls are TRBV2 and TRBJ2-1, with 11 bases identical to TRBD2. CDR3 size: 16 residues. CDR1 and CDR2 from the germline V gene are SNHLY and FYNNEI. Unmatched junction bases numbered 16, after V lost 6 bases and J lost 12 bases. For the CDR3, the DNA is TGTGCCAGCAGCCTTTCACTAGCGGGAGCAGGGGGGTGGCAGTTCTTC. This sequence encodes CASSLSLAGAGGWQFF.

This clone has only a few counts. The chain's CDR3 is CASSIGFWGVYNEQFF. The DNA for the CDR3 is TGTGCCAGTAGTATTGGATTTTGGGGGGTCTACAATGAGCAGTTCTTC. The chain has TRBV19 and TRBJ2-1; tentative D call: TRBD2 (6 bases). CDR1 is LNHDA, CDR2 SQIVND, per germline (reference sequence). The CDR3 runs 16 residues. The ends were cut back, 3 bases at V and 3 bases at J, with 15 bases in the middle.

The chain uses TRBV2 and TRBJ1-2, with TRBD1 matching 7 bases. Unmatched junction bases numbered 4, after V lost 6 bases and J lost 3 bases. Germline CDR1 SNHLY, CDR2 FYNNEI. The CDR3 spans 13 residues. The CDR3 sequence is CASRGGEHYGYTF. CDR3 nucleotide sequence: TGTGCCAGCAGAGGGGGCGAGCACTATGGCTACACCTTC.

In its sample, this clone was seen once. This chain links TRBV4-1 with TRBJ2-3; 8 bases align to TRBD2. Per the germline V gene, CDR1 is MGHRA and CDR2 is YSYEKL. V lost 2 bases to trimming and J lost 2 bases; unmatched junction nucleotides: 3. The CDR3 has 15 amino acids. CDR3 DNA sequence: TGCGCCAGCAGCCAAATACTAGCGGCCACAGATACGCAGTATTTT. Translating gives CASSQILAATDTQYF.

This clone was detected a few times. This sequence joins TRBV4-2 and TRBJ1-1; D may be TRBD1 (5 bases). Germline CDR1 LGHNA, CDR2 YNFKEQ. This CDR3 region has 13 residues. Trimming took 1 base from V and 5 from J, leaving 8 bases between them. CDR3 sequence reads: CASSQGGRTEAFF. CDR3 nucleotides: TGTGCCAGCAGCCAAGGGGGGAGGACTGAAGCTTTCTTT.

The gene calls are TRBV7-6 and TRBJ1-1, with a weak D call TRBD1 (6 bases). The CDR3 covers 13 residues. The germline gives CDR1 SGHVS, CDR2 FNYEAQ. V was trimmed by 2 bases and J by 11 bases, leaving 15 bases between them. CDR3 in amino acids: CASSLQDRAGAFF. As DNA, the CDR3 is TGTGCCAGCAGCTTACAGGACAGAGCTGGCGCTTTCTTT.

The rearrangement uses TRBV11-2 and TRBJ2-7; no clear D. Trimming left V 2 bases short and J 6 bases short, with 20 bases between. This CDR3 has 16 amino acids. Germline lookup yields CDR1 SGHAT and CDR2 FQNNGV. The DNA of the CDR3 is TGTGCCAGCAGCTTACAGCCCCCTGAGGCTGTCTCCGAGCAGTACTTC. Translated: CASSLQPPEAVSEQYF.

This chain connects TRBV27 to TRBJ2-7; a possible D gene is TRBD2 (6 bases). Germline V gene sequence: CDR1 MNHEY, CDR2 SMNVEV (reference sequence). Trimming left V 2 bases short and J 4 bases short, with 9 bases between. This CDR3 spans 13 amino acids. CDR3 DNA: TGTGCCAGCAGTTTAAATGGAGGGTACGAGCAGTACTTC. Amino acid sequence: CASSLNGGYEQYF.

The J gene is TRBJ1-6, the V gene TRBV27; D perhaps matches TRBD1 (6 bases). V lost 3 bases to trimming and J lost 9 bases, with 9 bases between them. The CDR3 covers 13 residues. Germline values: CDR1 MNHEY, CDR2 SMNVEV (reference sequence). This chain's CDR3 is CASSFTGSSPLHF. The DNA for the CDR3 is TGTGCCAGCAGTTTTACAGGGAGTTCACCCCTCCACTTT.

The genes are TRBV4-1 and TRBJ2-2; 8 bases align to TRBD2. This CDR3 has 15 amino acids. Germline values: CDR1 MGHRA, CDR2 YSYEKL. Germline trimming cut 2 bases from V and 6 bases from J; bases unmatched to any gene: 5. CDR3 region: CASSQTGGVPGELFF. The CDR3 region has the DNA TGCGCCAGCAGCCAAACCGGGGGGGTACCCGGGGAGCTGTTTTTT.